This is a list of T cell receptor beta chains from one sample in a study of regulatory T cells in long-lasting Graves disease. TCRdb used MiXCR to reprocess the multiplex PCR reads, holding one entry per CDR3 protein. The profile shows about 380,000 distinct CDR3 sequences, about 16% of them singletons. Specimen: peripheral blood mononuclear cells (PBMCs), collected at new diagnosis, from a patient treated with antithyroid drugs. The origin of the receptors is a female donor with Graves disease. The CDR3 runs from the conserved cysteine through the conserved F or W. The D gene is left open where the match is weak. The listing skips clone size in some rows; elsewhere it reads once, few, many or a size class.

>TRBV6-5|-|TRBJ2-7|TRBD1
TGTGCCAGCAGTTACTCGACTAAGGGACAGGGGGACTCCAGAGCCTACGAGCAGTACTTC
CASSYSTKGQGDSRAYEQYF
>TRBV12-5|many|TRBJ1-4|-
TGTGCTAGTGGTTCAGGGATGAGAGATGAAAAACTGTTTTTT
CASGSGMRDEKLFF
>TRBV12-3/TRBV12-4|few|TRBJ2-7|TRBD2
TGTGCCAGCAGTCCGCTGGGACTAGCGGTGAGCTCCTACGAGCAGTACTTC
CASSPLGLAVSSYEQYF
>TRBV4-1|many|TRBJ2-3|TRBD2
TGCGCCAGCAGCCGGGGGGGGATTCGCACAGATACGCAGTATTTT
CASSRGGIRTDTQYF
>TRBV4-2|many|TRBJ1-1|-
TGTGCCAGCAGCCAAGATTTGGGGATCCCTGAAGCTTTCTTT
CASSQDLGIPEAFF
>TRBV2|many|TRBJ2-7|-
TGTGCCTTTACGGCTAGCGTTAATCCCTACGAGCAGTACTTC
CAFTASVNPYEQYF
>TRBV5-1|-|TRBJ1-4|-
TGCGCCAGCAGCTTGGCCGTAGGGGTGAATGAAAAACTGTTTTTT
CASSLAVGVNEKLFF
>TRBV4-1|-|TRBJ2-1|-
TGCGCCAGCAGCCAAGTCCGGAAGAGAGGGAATGAGCAGTTCTTC
CASSQVRKRGNEQFF
>TRBV11-2|many|TRBJ2-5|TRBD2
TGTGCCAGCAGCTTAGATTGGGGGGGAGAGACCCAGTACTTC
CASSLDWGGETQYF
>TRBV12-3/TRBV12-4|many|TRBJ1-1|-
TGTGCCAGCTCCAACAATCCAATGAACACTGAAGCTTTCTTT
CASSNNPMNTEAFF
>TRBV19|many|TRBJ1-1|-
TGTGCCAGTAGTATAGACCGGCGCAGACCGAACACTGAAGCTTTCTTT
CASSIDRRRPNTEAFF
>TRBV28|many|TRBJ1-5|TRBD1
TGTGCCAGCAGTGCTTACAGGGGGCAGCAGCCCCAGCATTTT
CASSAYRGQQPQHF
>TRBV3-1|many|TRBJ2-7|-
TGTGCCAGCAGCTGGGTGGGAAGAGGCGACGAGCAGTACTTC
CASSWVGRGDEQYF